Listed below are T cell receptor beta chains from one sample, sequenced in a study of blood T cell repertoires in COVID-19. The table came from immunoSEQ multiplex PCR; TCRdb's copy has only in-frame clones and leaves some out. The data show about 350,000 clones, approximately 91% seen once. The source material was peripheral blood. These TCRs come from a woman aged 70 to 79 with COVID-19, enrolled during active disease. Each CDR3 is given with its conserved first and last residue. D genes are given only for firm matches. Size is omitted from some rows. Given values are once, few, many or a class for expanded clones.

V gene,clone size,J gene,D gene,CDR3 DNA,CDR3 protein
TRBV4-1,-,TRBJ2-1,TRBD1,TGCGCCAGCAGCCAAGGGAACAGGGGAAATGAGCAGTTCTTC,CASSQGNRGNEQFF
TRBV5-1,-,TRBJ2-2,-,TGCGCCAGCAGCTTGGGTCGGGGTGGCGGGGAGCTGTTTTTT,CASSLGRGGGELFF
TRBV19,-,TRBJ2-1,-,TGTGCCAGTAAGGAGACTAGTACAAGCAGTGAGCAGTTCTTC,CASKETSTSSEQFF
TRBV19,-,TRBJ1-1,-,TGTGCCAGTAGGCCACTAGGACGGGAAGCTTTCTTT,CASRPLGREAFF
TRBV15,-,TRBJ2-7,TRBD1,TGTGCCACCAGCAGAGATTCCTCCGTTGGGACAGGGAGGGAGCAGTACTTC,CATSRDSSVGTGREQYF
TRBV7-2,-,TRBJ2-3,TRBD2,TGTGCCACGGCGGGAGGGGGAGCAGATACGCAGTATTTT,CATAGGGADTQYF
TRBV5-1,-,TRBJ1-2,TRBD1,TGCGCCAGCATCGGGCCAGGGGGCCCTCCCGGGGGCTACACCTTC,CASIGPGGPPGGYTF
TRBV4-3,-,TRBJ2-3,TRBD2,TGCGCCAGCAGCCTTGGTGGCGGGGGGTTTGGCACAGATACGCAGTATTTT,CASSLGGGGFGTDTQYF
TRBV10-2,once,TRBJ1-1,-,TGCGCCAGCAGTGAGCAGAGACAGTTGAACACTGAAGCTTTCTTT,CASSEQRQLNTEAFF
TRBV12-3/TRBV12-4,-,TRBJ1-2,-,TGTGCCAGCAGTTTAGCCGGACTCTATGGCTACACCTTC,CASSLAGLYGYTF
TRBV30,-,TRBJ1-2,-,TGTGCCTGGAGTGTACTATCGGCCGGGGGGAGCACCTTC,CAWSVLSAGGSTF
TRBV6-5,-,TRBJ2-1,TRBD1,TGTGCCAGCAGTTCTAAAGCCGGGACAGACTACAATGAGCAGTTCTTC,CASSSKAGTDYNEQFF
TRBV7-9,-,TRBJ2-3,TRBD2,TGTGCCAGCAGCCAGAGCGGGAACCGATTCGATACGCAGTATTTT,CASSQSGNRFDTQYF
TRBV19,-,TRBJ1-1,-,TGTGCCACCATGCAGGGTGAAGCTTTCTTT,CATMQGEAFF
TRBV10-3,once,TRBJ1-2,TRBD1,TGTGCCACAAGACGAACAGGGGCGGATGGCTACACCTTC,CATRRTGADGYTF
TRBV6-5,once,TRBJ2-3,-,TGTGCCAGCACCCCGACTGAGGGCGGAAATACGCAGTATTTT,CASTPTEGGNTQYF
TRBV5-4,-,TRBJ1-4,-,TGTGCCAGCAGCGCGGACAGACTTACTGAAAAACTGTTTTTT,CASSADRLTEKLFF
TRBV18,-,TRBJ2-7,TRBD2,TGTGCCAGCTCACGTGGACGACTAGCGGGGGGGTCCTACGAGCAGTACTTC,CASSRGRLAGGSYEQYF
TRBV18,-,TRBJ1-6,-,TGTGCCAGCTCACCAAAGGAGGGCCTCGAGTCACCCCTCCACTTT,CASSPKEGLESPLHF
TRBV7-8,-,TRBJ1-1,-,TGTGCCAGCAGCTCCGACAGGAACACTGAAGCTTTCTTT,CASSSDRNTEAFF
TRBV5-1,-,TRBJ2-4,-,TGCGCCAGCAGCGGAGACGGGACCGGAGGGATCATTCAGTACTTC,CASSGDGTGGIIQYF
TRBV5-6,-,TRBJ1-1,-,TGTGCCAGCAGCGTGACAGTTCCCCTTGAAGCTTTCTTT,CASSVTVPLEAFF
TRBV9,-,TRBJ2-1,-,TGTGCCAGCAGCGTCGGCGGGGGCGATGAGCAGTTCTTC,CASSVGGGDEQFF
TRBV2,once,TRBJ1-5,TRBD1,TGTGCCAGCAGGAAGGAGACAGGGGTCGAACAGCCCCAGCATTTT,CASRKETGVEQPQHF
TRBV4-1,-,TRBJ2-3,TRBD2,TGCGCCAGCAGCCATCCGGGCGGGGGGGATTATACGCAGTATTTT,CASSHPGGGDYTQYF
TRBV5-1,-,TRBJ1-3,TRBD1,TGCGCCAGCAGCCCTACAGGGGGCTCTGGAAACACCATATATTTT,CASSPTGGSGNTIYF
TRBV7-2,once,TRBJ1-2,-,TGTGCCAGCAGCTTAGATTCCGGGACACACTATGGCTACACCTTC,CASSLDSGTHYGYTF
TRBV2,-,TRBJ1-4,-,TGTGCCAGCAGTGCTCAGGGAAACAATGAAAAACTGTTTTTT,CASSAQGNNEKLFF
TRBV18,-,TRBJ1-1,-,TGTGCCAGCTCACCTACCGGTGACACTGAAGCTTTCTTT,CASSPTGDTEAFF
TRBV5-8,-,TRBJ2-3,TRBD2,TGTGCCAGCAGCTTCTTAGCGGGGGGGCAGTCAGATACGCAGTATTTT,CASSFLAGGQSDTQYF
TRBV9,-,TRBJ2-5,TRBD2,TGTGCCAGCAGCACGAGCGGGGGGCTCCAAGAGACCCAGTACTTC,CASSTSGGLQETQYF
TRBV6-6,once,TRBJ1-1,-,TGTGCCAGCAGTGGGGGGGCTATGAACACTGAAGCTTTCTTT,CASSGGAMNTEAFF
TRBV27,-,TRBJ2-7,TRBD1,TGTGCCAGCAGTTTATCGACAGGGAACTACGAGCAGTACTTC,CASSLSTGNYEQYF
TRBV15,-,TRBJ1-2,TRBD1,TGTGCCACCACTCAGACAGGGGTACAGTATGGCTACACCTTC,CATTQTGVQYGYTF
TRBV24-1,-,TRBJ1-3,-,TGTGCCACCAGTGATTCCAGGGGTTCGGGAAACACCATATATTTT,CATSDSRGSGNTIYF
TRBV24-1,-,TRBJ1-2,TRBD1,TGTGCCACCAGTGACCGGACAGGGAAGGAGACCTATGGCTACACCTTC,CATSDRTGKETYGYTF
TRBV2,-,TRBJ2-5,-,TGTGCCAGCAGTGAAGGCGGAGCGGCAGGAGAGACCCAGTACTTC,CASSEGGAAGETQYF
TRBV10-3,-,TRBJ1-3,-,TGTGCCATCAGTGAGGGCGGAAACACCATATATTTT,CAISEGGNTIYF
TRBV27,-,TRBJ1-1,TRBD1,TGTGCCAGCAGTTTAGTGGGCAGGGGGTCCGGCACTGAAGCTTTCTTT,CASSLVGRGSGTEAFF
TRBV18,few,TRBJ1-5,-,TGTGCCAGCTCACTCGGTGCAGGCCCAATTCAGCCCCAGCATTTT,CASSLGAGPIQPQHF
TRBV6-4,-,TRBJ1-5,-,TGTGCCAGCAGCAGGGATTGGGATCAGCCCCAGCATTTT,CASSRDWDQPQHF
TRBV20-1,once,TRBJ1-2,TRBD1,TGCAGTGCCGGACAGGCAGAGGTCACCTTC,CSAGQAEVTF
TRBV12-5,-,TRBJ2-1,TRBD2,TGTGCTAGTGGTTGGGGTAGCGGGGGGAACAATGAGCAGTTCTTC,CASGWGSGGNNEQFF
TRBV4-1,once,TRBJ1-4,-,TGCGCCAGCAGCCGAGTTGGACAGCCAAATGAAAAACTGTTTTTT,CASSRVGQPNEKLFF
TRBV6-2/TRBV6-3,-,TRBJ2-5,-,TGTGCCAGCAGTTACCCCAGCTATGTTGAGCGGGAGACCCAGTACTTC,CASSYPSYVERETQYF